The rows below give T cell receptor beta chains drawn from one sample of a study of blood T cell repertoires in COVID-19. Assay used: immunoSEQ multiplex PCR; TCRdb lists only in-frame clones, some missing. The sample includes around 180,000 clones, over 75% of them seen just once. The material sequenced was peripheral blood. The receptors were gathered from a human donor with active or convalescent COVID-19. The donor label of this sample is uncertain. Both conserved end residues are trimmed from each CDR3.

TRBV19 | ASKGPQTMNTEAF
TRBV7-2 | ASSLAGVGGSGRVNEQF
TRBV6-6 | ASSLSGTLRSPLH
TRBV6-6 | ASSPGQGGTNYGYT
TRBV6-5 | ASRPGQANTEAF
TRBV15 | ATSGGQGATNEKLF
TRBV3-1/TRBV3-2 | ASSHQGANQPQH
TRBV20-1 | SASLSSPYNEQF
TRBV5-4 | ASSSNRGIDEKLF
TRBV1 | TRRPLLPSWDRDQFSNQPQH
TRBV7-6 | ASSLRGLTIVGGEQF
TRBV18 | ASSTGYEQY
TRBV6-5 | ASSYAGRQLVGEQY
TRBV7-2 | ASSQGQAYYEQY
TRBV29-1 | SVADRGRGGYT
TRBV19 | ASSGWEEYEQY
TRBV19 | ASSVGTASGNTIY
TRBV4-2 | ASSQDGQGAGGYT
TRBV6-5 | ASRIGQEYEKLF
TRBV30 | AWSVVENSPLH
TRBV7-9 | ASSLFGAIY
TRBV4-1 | ASSQDPGPTFSGNTIY
TRBV6-5 | ASSGGPSNQPQH
TRBV3-1/TRBV3-2 | ASRDINEQF
TRBV12-3/TRBV12-4 | ASSFRGNEKLF
TRBV7-2 | ASSLAFQRGGTDTQY